These 22 T cell receptor beta chains came from one sample sequenced in a study of T cells after yellow fever vaccination. Via MiXCR, TCRdb re-called the 5' RACE reads, giving one row per CDR3 protein. The table includes over 110,000 distinct CDR3 sequences, 6.5% to 8.5% detected once. The sequencing used CD4+ T cells sorted from PBMCs, collected 5 days after the yellow fever booster vaccination. The receptors shown here come from a man aged 25-45 years who received the YFV17D yellow fever vaccine.

The chain has TRBV20-1 and TRBJ2-3, with no clear D. The CDR3 consists of 14 residues. Germline V gene sequence: CDR1 DFQATT, CDR2 SNEGSKA (reference sequence). V lost 6 bases to trimming and J lost 0 bases, with 13 bases between them. The CDR3 bases are TGCAGTGCCAAAGGCGTTTCCAGCACAGATACGCAGTATTTT. The encoded protein is CSAKGVSSTDTQYF.

This clonotype was observed many times. The chain couples TRBV15 to TRBJ2-5, with 7 bases fitting TRBD1. The CDR3 totals 15 residues. Germline V gene lookup returns CDR1 LNHNV and CDR2 YYDKDF (reference sequence). The junction had 5 bases not matched to a gene; V was cut back by 2 bases and J by 2 bases. Here the CDR3 DNA reads TGTGCCACCAGCAGAAGGGGACAGAGGCAAGAGACCCAGTACTTC. Encoded protein: CATSRRGQRQETQYF.

This clonotype was recorded at least ten times. V usage is TRBV18 and J usage is TRBJ1-1, with 11 bases matching TRBD1. Trimming cost V 10 bases and J 11 bases; bases outside gene matches: 12. CDR3 size: 13 residues. Germline CDR1 and CDR2: KGHSH and LQKENI. The CDR3 loop is CATDSGQGAAAFF. Here the CDR3 DNA reads TGTGCCACCGACTCCGGACAGGGGGCCGCGGCTTTCTTT.

This clonotype was counted ten times or more. The genes are TRBV5-8 and TRBJ2-3; D is perhaps TRBD2 (6 bases). Germline assignment: CDR1 SGHTS and CDR2 YDEGEE. There are 15 residues in the CDR3. The V end was cut by 2 bases, the J end by 3 bases, with 13 bases between. CDR3 coding DNA: TGTGCCAGCAGCTTCACGGGAGTTCGGACAGATACGCAGTATTTT. It codes for CASSFTGVRTDTQYF.

The table lists this clonotype with many counts. This rearrangement joins TRBV12-3 or TRBV12-4 to TRBJ2-1; the D gene could be TRBD1 or TRBD2 (5 bases each). The CDR3 consists of 12 residues. With 5 bases removed from V and 9 bases from J, the gap between germline ends came to 11 bases. CDR3 loop: CASSPGLGEQFF. The DNA of the CDR3 is TGTGCCAGCAGTCCGGGGCTCGGTGAGCAGTTCTTC.

This clonotype was seen only a few times. A much larger clone differs from this one at a single base, so this may be a read error. The chain recombines TRBV4-2 with TRBJ1-5; D remains ambiguous. Trimming stripped 1 base from V and 9 bases from J, with 7 bases between. The CDR3 spans 12 residues. Germline-derived CDR1 and CDR2 are LGHNA and YNFKEQ. CDR3 sequence: CASSQALGPQHF. The DNA of the CDR3 is TGTGCCAGCAGCCAAGCTCTGGGGCCCCAGCATTTT.

V and J are TRBV3-1 and TRBJ1-1; 7 bases are a match to TRBD1. CDR1 is LGHDT, CDR2 YNNKEL, per germline (reference sequence). Trimming at V came to 1 base and at J to 6 bases, leaving 8 bases not matched to a gene. This CDR3 contains 15 residues. In nucleotides, the CDR3 is TGTGCCAGCAGCCAAGTCGGTACCAGGGGGGCTGAAGCTTTCTTT. This translates into CASSQVGTRGAEAFF. The full variable domain, with the rest looked up from reference TRBV3-1 and TRBJ1-1, is DTAVSQTPKYLVTQMGNDKSIKCEQNLGHDTMYWYKQDSKKFLKIMFSYNNKELIINETVPNRFSPKSPDKAHLNLHINSLELGDSAVYFCASSQVGTRGAEAFFGQGTRLTVV.

This clonotype has a count of ten or more. The V gene is TRBV5-1, the J gene TRBJ2-3; 12 nucleotides line up with TRBD2. V lost 2 bases, J lost 0 bases, and 7 bases stayed unmatched. The CDR3 contains 18 residues. Germline values: CDR1 SGHRS, CDR2 YFSETQ. CDR3 sequence reads: CASSFTGLAGPSTDTQYF. The DNA for the CDR3 is TGCGCCAGCAGCTTTACCGGACTAGCGGGACCTAGCACAGATACGCAGTATTTT. The entire variable domain, with the rest obtained from reference TRBV5-1 and TRBJ2-3, is as follows: KAGVTQTPRYLIKTRGQQVTLSCSPISGHRSVSWYQQTPGQGLQFLFEYFSETQRNKGNFPGRFSGRQFSNSRSEMNVSTLELGDSALYLCASSFTGLAGPSTDTQYFGPGTRLTVL.

This clonotype was recorded many times. The gene calls are TRBV20-1 and TRBJ2-2; TRBD2 agrees at 15 bases. There are 18 residues in the CDR3. Looked up from germline, CDR1 is DFQATT and CDR2 is SNEGSKA (reference sequence). J gave up 4 bases and V 3 bases, and 9 bases lay outside the gene matches. The CDR3 sequence is CSARPGLAGGPGTGELFF. Here the CDR3 DNA reads TGCAGTGCTAGGCCCGGACTAGCGGGAGGGCCGGGCACCGGGGAGCTGTTTTTT.

The sample holds many counts of this clonotype. The chain recombines TRBV3-1 with TRBJ1-1; D remains ambiguous. V shed 1 base and J shed 8 bases, with 11 bases lying between them. CDR3 length: 13 amino acids. The germline CDR1 and CDR2 sequences are LGHDT and YNNKEL (reference sequence). DNA for the CDR3: TGTGCCAGCAGCCAAGTTTCCGCTTTAGAAGCTTTCTTT. Translated, it gives CASSQVSALEAFF.

The table lists this clonotype with many counts. This rearrangement joins TRBV5-1 to TRBJ2-1, with TRBD2 matching over 7 bases. The germline gives CDR1 SGHRS, CDR2 YFSETQ. The V gene end was trimmed by 0 bases and the J gene end by 0 bases; junction bases not matched to a gene: 12. This CDR3 has 19 amino acids. The CDR3 nucleotides read TGCGCCAGCAGCTTGGAGGGGTCTAGCGGACGATTCTCCTACAATGAGCAGTTCTTC. This translates into CASSLEGSSGRFSYNEQFF.

The V gene is TRBV20-1, the J gene TRBJ2-1; TRBD2 agrees at 9 bases. CDR1 is DFQATT, CDR2 SNEGSKA, per germline (reference sequence). This CDR3 has 13 residues. V shed 3 bases, J shed 3 bases, and the junction held 0 bases outside the gene matches. This CDR3 is CSASSGSYNEQFF. CDR3 nucleotide sequence: TGCAGTGCTAGTAGCGGGAGCTACAATGAGCAGTTCTTC.

At least ten counts were recorded for this clonotype. The chain uses TRBV14 and TRBJ2-5; tentative D call: TRBD2 (5 bases). CDR1 and CDR2 (germline): SGHDN, FVKESK. This CDR3 has 13 amino acids. V was trimmed by 1 base and J by 5 bases, leaving 8 bases between them. This CDR3 is CASSQGGMETQYF. The CDR3 DNA is TGTGCCAGCAGCCAAGGAGGGATGGAGACCCAGTACTTC.

The table lists this clonotype with a few counts. This chain joins TRBV18 and TRBJ2-2; 7 bases match TRBD2. Trimming cost V 0 bases and J 4 bases; bases outside gene matches: 2. Germline V gene data show CDR1 as KGHSH and CDR2 as LQKENI. The CDR3 contains 15 residues. The CDR3 sequence: CASSPPGRVTGELFF. The CDR3 coding sequence is TGTGCCAGCTCACCACCAGGGAGGGTCACCGGGGAGCTGTTTTTT.

This clonotype has ten or more counts. The rearrangement links TRBV5-4 to TRBJ2-1; tentatively, D is TRBD1 (5 bases). This CDR3 has 16 amino acids. Germline assignment: CDR1 SGHNT and CDR2 YYREEE (reference sequence). V lost 0 bases, J lost 0 bases, and 10 bases lay in between. CDR3 coding DNA: TGTGCCAGCAGCTTGGCACGGACAAGCTCCTACAATGAGCAGTTCTTC. This sequence encodes CASSLARTSSYNEQFF.

Comments on this clonotype: Since a much larger clone is just one base distant, this may be a read error. In DNA, the CDR3 is TGTGCCAGCTCACAAAGTCGACCGGGAACCAGAGAGACCCAGTACTTC. Translated: CASSQSRPGTRETQYF. This chain connects TRBV18 to TRBJ2-5; D is perhaps TRBD2 (5 bases). The CDR3 runs to 16 residues. Trimming cost V 4 bases and J 4 bases, with 19 bases left between them. Looked up from germline, CDR1 is KGHSH and CDR2 is LQKENI.

This clonotype was detected many times. The V and J genes are TRBV7-2 and TRBJ2-1; 7 positions match TRBD2. Trimming took 2 bases from V and 4 from J; bases not matched to a gene: 5. The CDR3 extends over 15 amino acids. The germline V gene has CDR1 SGHTA and CDR2 FQGNSA. The CDR3 DNA is TGTGCCAGCAGCTTACGAGTCGGGGGGTACAATGAGCAGTTCTTC. Translation gives CASSLRVGGYNEQFF.

This clonotype was seen many times. The chain links TRBV7-2 to TRBJ2-5; the D gene could be TRBD1 or TRBD2 (6 bases each). V lost 1 base, J lost 4 bases, and 10 bases lay in between. Germline V CDR1 and CDR2: SGHTA, FQGNSA. There are 14 residues in the CDR3. CDR3 amino acids: CASSLGGGRETQYF. CDR3 coding DNA: TGTGCCAGCAGCTTAGGAGGGGGGAGAGAGACCCAGTACTTC. The entire variable domain, with the rest obtained from reference TRBV7-2 and TRBJ2-5, is as follows: GAGVSQSPSNKVTEKGKDVELRCDPISGHTALYWYRQSLGQGLEFLIYFQGNSAPDKSGLPSDRFSAERTGGSVSTLTIQRTQQEDSAVYLCASSLGGGRETQYFGPGTRLLVL.

The table lists this clonotype with many counts. An end of the junction differs from the germline gene, which may be a read error. The chain joins TRBV7-7 to TRBJ2-7; 8 positions agree with TRBD1. This CDR3 contains 14 residues. Looked up from germline, CDR1 is SSHAT and CDR2 is FNYEAQ (reference sequence). DNA for the CDR3: TGTGCTAGCAGCATCGGACAGGGTCCCTACGAGCAGTACTTC. This encodes CASSIGQGPYEQYF. Complete variable domain (other parts from reference TRBV7-7 and TRBJ2-7): GAGVSQSPRYKVTKRGQDVTLRCDPISSHATLYWYQQALGQGPEFLTYFNYEAQPDKSGLPSDRFSAERPEGSISTLTIQRTEQRDSAMYRCASSIGQGPYEQYFGPGTRLTVT.

There are many counts of this clonotype. The chain uses TRBV6-5 and TRBJ2-7, with 15 bases lining up with TRBD2. Per germline, CDR1 MNHEY and CDR2 SVGAGI. CDR3 length equals 19 residues. V shed 0 bases, J shed 0 bases, and the junction held 6 bases outside the gene matches. CDR3 residues: CASSYSRTSGRGPSYEQYF. As DNA, the CDR3 is TGTGCCAGCAGTTACTCTCGGACTAGCGGGAGGGGGCCCTCCTACGAGCAGTACTTC.

The table lists this clonotype with many counts. The rearrangement links TRBV5-1 to TRBJ2-1, with a tentative D call TRBD2 (5 bases). This CDR3 region has 15 residues. Per germline, CDR1 SGHRS and CDR2 YFSETQ. Trimming stripped 0 bases from V and 3 bases from J, with 10 bases between. The CDR3 DNA follows: TGCGCCAGCAGCTTGGAGCTAGGGAGCTACAATGAGCAGTTCTTC. Translating gives CASSLELGSYNEQFF.

Ten or more counts support this clonotype. This rearrangement joins TRBV7-9 to TRBJ2-1; TRBD1 agrees at 7 bases. Germline lookup yields CDR1 SEHNR and CDR2 FQNEAQ (reference sequence). Trimming at V came to 4 bases and at J to 9 bases, leaving 15 bases not matched to a gene. The CDR3 loop spans 16 amino acids. The CDR3 DNA is TGTGCCAGCAGCTCCATACAGGGGCGCCTATATGCTGAGCAGTTCTTC. It is translated as CASSSIQGRLYAEQFF.